A single T cell receptor beta chain is shown here with its context. Its cognate antigen is unknown. The data are from a study of blood T cells in healthy people across ages. Study-wide results and limits: Diversity of TCR beta per million T cells declined in a roughly linear way with age.

The CDR3 totals 14 residues. Germline assignment: CDR1 MNHEY and CDR2 SVGAGI. A J-beta primer mix and a sample-barcoded 5' primer were used in a second PCR of roughly 7 to 12 cycles. Every sample produced at least 3 million CDR3-containing paired-end reads. TCRdb independently ran MiXCR on the 5' RACE reads; one entry per CDR3 protein. Altogether 1.5 million to 2 million distinct CDR3 sequences are present, roughly 27% being singletons, with the ten largest covering 7.7%. This chain joins TRBV6-5 and TRBJ2-4; 8 bases are shared with TRBD2. With the DNA end fitting TRBJ2-7 better, the J assignment may be wrong. This sequence originates from a woman aged 30 to 39 in good health. The sample consisted of blood. This CDR3 is CASRPGGALYEQYF. In DNA, the CDR3 is TGTGCCAGCAGGCCGGGAGGGGCCCTTTACGAGCAGTACTTC.